This T cell receptor (beta chain) was identified in a study of CXCR3-negative and CXCR3-positive naive CD8 T cells. Germline V gene data show CDR1 as SQVTM and CDR2 as ANQGSEA. The CDR3 sequence is 14 residues long. In the case of this clonotype: Its antigen is still unknown.

TRB cDNA libraries were made by UMI-labeled 5' RACE. Each CDR3 protein gets one entry in TCRdb, which reprocessed the 5' RACE reads and gives no DNA. The listing contains under 85,000 distinct CDR3 sequences. Overall study findings and caveats: CXCR3-positive naive cells carried more hydrophobic TRB CDR3s than CXCR3-negative ones. Unlike memory cells, which differed, naive CXCR3-negative and CXCR3-positive cells had similar TRBV-TRBJ usage. Memory CD8+ cells showed much lower diversity, while both naive subsets displayed comparably high diversity. No difference in surface CD5 was seen between naive subsets, and TCR strength was inferred from TRB CDR3 properties.

Material for sequencing was naive CXCR3- CD8+ T cells from blood. Documented subset: CD45RO-CCR7+CD27+CD95- naive CD8+ T cells lacking CXCR3 (TNR3-). The receptor comes from a human donor in good health. Some clones in this sample may be carry-over from other donors' samples. J is TRBJ2-1 and V is TRBV29-1. CDR3 residues: CSVEEGSEYNEQFF.